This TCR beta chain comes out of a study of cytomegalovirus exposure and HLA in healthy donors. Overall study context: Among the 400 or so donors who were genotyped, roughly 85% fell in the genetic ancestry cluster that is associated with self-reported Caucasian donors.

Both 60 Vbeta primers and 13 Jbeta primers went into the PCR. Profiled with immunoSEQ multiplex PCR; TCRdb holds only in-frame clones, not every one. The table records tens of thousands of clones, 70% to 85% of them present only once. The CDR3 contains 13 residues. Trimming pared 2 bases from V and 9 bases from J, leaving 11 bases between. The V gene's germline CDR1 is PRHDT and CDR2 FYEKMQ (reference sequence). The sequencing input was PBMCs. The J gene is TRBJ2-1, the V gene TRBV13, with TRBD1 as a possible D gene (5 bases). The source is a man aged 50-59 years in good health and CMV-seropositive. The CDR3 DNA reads TGTGCCAGCAGCTTAAATCGGCAGGGTGAGCAGTTCTTC. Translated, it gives CASSLNRQGEQFF.